Listed below are T cell receptor beta chains from one sample, sequenced in a study of cytomegalovirus exposure and HLA in healthy donors. Profiling relied on immunoSEQ multiplex PCR, and the TCRdb table lists in-frame clones only, not all of them. The sample yields 93,000 or so clones, about four fifths seen once. The sample was PBMCs. These receptors originate from a young woman in good health and CMV-seropositive. CDR3s leave out the opening cysteine and the closing phenylalanine or tryptophan. D genes are given only for firm matches.

J gene | D gene | V gene | CDR3 length | CDR3 protein
TRBJ2-1 | TRBD2 | TRBV2 | 13 | ASRETSGTNNEQF
TRBJ1-1 | TRBD1 | TRBV5-1 | 14 | ASSPQGSGRGTEAF
TRBJ1-1 | . | TRBV2 | 12 | ASSPSTANTEAF
TRBJ1-1 | . | TRBV6-1 | 11 | ASRQWSNTEAF
TRBJ2-2 | . | TRBV9 | 14 | ASSVYPVGNTGELF
TRBJ2-1 | TRBD2 | TRBV7-3 | 13 | ASSLGLARYNEQF
TRBJ1-3 | TRBD1 | TRBV9 | 13 | ASSVTGGAGNTIY
TRBJ2-3 | . | TRBV27 | 11 | ASSFGAWDTQY
TRBJ2-7 | . | TRBV5-1 | 14 | ASSPQGNPRPYEQY
TRBJ2-1 | . | TRBV28 | 10 | ASRTFYNEQF
TRBJ2-5 | TRBD1 | TRBV11-2 | 14 | ASSLTGTGGWETQY
TRBJ2-2 | . | TRBV15 | 11 | ATSRPFTGELF
TRBJ1-1 | . | TRBV27 | 13 | ASRDRPIMNTEAF
TRBJ2-7 | TRBD2 | TRBV28 | 11 | ASTRGLVNEQY
TRBJ2-7 | TRBD1 | TRBV5-1 | 14 | ASSSYRDRGYHEQY
TRBJ1-2 | . | TRBV4-1 | 13 | ASSQVGRDLDGYT
TRBJ2-2 | . | TRBV4-2 | 12 | ASSQGAAAGELF
TRBJ1-2 | . | TRBV6-5 | 10 | ASTDPNYGYT
TRBJ2-5 | . | TRBV2 | 11 | ASTRTSQETQY
TRBJ2-7 | . | TRBV7-9 | 15 | ASSGVGQGKGSYEQY
TRBJ2-3 | TRBD2 | TRBV27 | 13 | ASSLAGGGTDTQY
TRBJ1-4 | TRBD1 | TRBV5-1 | 18 | ASSLDPLRTGAIKNEKLF
TRBJ2-2 | TRBD1 | TRBV10-3 | 13 | AISDNRGSTGELF
TRBJ1-1 | . | TRBV30 | 11 | ACKRGMNTEAF
TRBJ2-5 | TRBD2 | TRBV5-1 | 13 | ASNLAGGPGETQY
TRBJ1-1 | . | TRBV5-4 | 12 | ASSPGRGFTEAF
TRBJ2-6 | TRBD2 | TRBV27 | 21 | ASSLVPTSGGATETSGANVLT
TRBJ1-1 | . | TRBV5-1 | 13 | ASTLDSIGGTEAF
TRBJ1-2 | . | TRBV5-1 | 12 | ASSLVMFSDGYT
TRBJ1-1 | . | TRBV7-9 | 11 | ASRNTANTEAF
TRBJ2-1 | . | TRBV5-1 | 13 | ASSPRVRSYNEQF
TRBJ2-3 | TRBD1 | TRBV10-1 | 15 | ASSESPRQGSTDTQY
TRBJ2-7 | TRBD2 | TRBV18 | 14 | ASSPYSGTSGTEQY
TRBJ1-1 | TRBD1 | TRBV4-2 | 13 | ASSQVGGGVTEAF
TRBJ2-2 | . | TRBV4-1 | 15 | ASSQDVNRQLTGELF
TRBJ1-6 | . | TRBV2 | 10 | ASSERSSPLH
TRBJ1-1 | . | TRBV27 | 11 | ATQTGSNTEAF
TRBJ1-5 | . | TRBV6-6 | 12 | ASSYSGDYQPQH
TRBJ2-5 | . | TRBV28 | 12 | ASSGGTAQETQY
TRBJ2-6 | . | TRBV7-9 | 10 | ASSPEANVLT
TRBJ2-1 | TRBD2 | TRBV27 | 13 | ASSLGRGGYNEQF
TRBJ2-1 | TRBD2 | TRBV4-2 | 15 | ASSQVGRERPYNEQF
TRBJ1-1 | . | TRBV28 | 11 | ASSLGIGTEAF
TRBJ2-3 | TRBD1 | TRBV5-6 | 13 | ASSLWDRDADTQY
TRBJ1-1 | . | TRBV30 | 12 | AWSVRRGASGAF
TRBJ1-5 | TRBD1 | TRBV18 | 12 | ASSPGQVNQPQH
TRBJ1-3 | . | TRBV11-2 | 13 | ASSPGRRGGNTIY
TRBJ1-5 | TRBD1 | TRBV18 | 13 | ASSQGAHGNQPQH
TRBJ1-5 | TRBD1 | TRBV4-2 | 13 | ASSLDRDSNQPQH
TRBJ1-5 | TRBD1 | TRBV6-1 | 12 | ASSDRQGDQPQH
TRBJ2-7 | TRBD2 | TRBV28 | 11 | ASIKREAREQY